Listed below are T cell receptor beta chains from one sample, sequenced in a study of cytomegalovirus exposure and HLA in healthy donors. TCRdb's copy holds only in-frame clones and misses some; the assay was immunoSEQ multiplex PCR. The sample contains roughly 150,000 clones, around 66% of which appear only once. Sequencing was done on a sample of PBMCs. These receptor sequences come from a woman in her 30s in good health and CMV-seropositive. Both conserved end residues are part of each CDR3. A D gene is named only where the DNA matches it firmly. Clone size, where shown, is once, few, many, or a class for clones that have expanded.

J: TRBJ2-1
V: TRBV9
size: NA
D: NA
DNA: TGTGCCACCGCCTATGCGGAGAAATACAATGAGCAGTTCTTC
CDR3: CATAYAEKYNEQFF

J: TRBJ2-6
V: TRBV5-1
size: few
D: NA
DNA: TGCGCCAGCAGCTTGGGGTCAGGGGCTGGGGCCAACGTCCTGACTTTC
CDR3: CASSLGSGAGANVLTF

J: TRBJ1-5
V: TRBV2
size: NA
D: NA
DNA: TGTGCCAGCAGTCAGGACACTAACAATCAGCCCCAGCATTTT
CDR3: CASSQDTNNQPQHF

J: TRBJ2-7
V: TRBV4-1
size: NA
D: TRBD1
DNA: TGCGCCAGCAGCCCGGGACAGGGTTTCAACGAGCAGTACTTC
CDR3: CASSPGQGFNEQYF

J: TRBJ1-4
V: TRBV21-1
size: NA
D: NA
DNA: TGTGCCAGCAGCAGACCGCCAAGAGGAACTAATGAAAAACTGTTTTTT
CDR3: CASSRPPRGTNEKLFF

J: TRBJ2-3
V: TRBV5-5
size: NA
D: TRBD2
DNA: TGTGCCAGCAGTATGGGGACTAGCTACACAGATACGCAGTATTTT
CDR3: CASSMGTSYTDTQYF

J: TRBJ2-3
V: TRBV11-2
size: NA
D: NA
DNA: TGTGCCACCGCCCGCCGGACAGACACAGATACGCAGTATTTT
CDR3: CATARRTDTDTQYF

J: TRBJ2-5
V: TRBV2
size: NA
D: TRBD2
DNA: TGTGCCAGCCGGTGGACTAGCGGGACGGGGGAGACCCAGTACTTC
CDR3: CASRWTSGTGETQYF

J: TRBJ1-5
V: TRBV28
size: NA
D: NA
DNA: TGTGCCAGCAGTTTAGGGGCAGCAGGGGTACAGCCCCAGCATTTT
CDR3: CASSLGAAGVQPQHF

J: TRBJ1-1
V: TRBV4-1
size: few
D: TRBD1
DNA: TGCGCCAGCAGCCACCCGGCAGGGGGCGCTTTGACCACTGAAGCTTTCTTT
CDR3: CASSHPAGGALTTEAFF

J: TRBJ2-7
V: TRBV4-1
size: NA
D: NA
DNA: TGCGCCAGCAGCCAAGATACGGCGGACTCCTACGAGCAGTACTTC
CDR3: CASSQDTADSYEQYF

J: TRBJ1-6
V: TRBV7-3
size: NA
D: NA
DNA: TGTGCCAGCAGCTTAATGGGGCTTAATTCACCCCTCCACTTT
CDR3: CASSLMGLNSPLHF

J: TRBJ2-1
V: TRBV5-4
size: NA
D: TRBD1
DNA: TGTGCCAGCAGCCACGGGACAGCGAGTGAGCAGTTCTTC
CDR3: CASSHGTASEQFF

J: TRBJ1-5
V: TRBV18
size: few
D: TRBD1
DNA: TGTGCCAGCTCACCGACAGGGATGAATCAGCCCCAGCATTTT
CDR3: CASSPTGMNQPQHF

J: TRBJ2-3
V: TRBV27
size: NA
D: NA
DNA: TGTGCCAGCAGTGGCGGGACTCCCACTGTTTATACGCAGTATTTT
CDR3: CASSGGTPTVYTQYF

J: TRBJ1-4
V: TRBV28
size: NA
D: NA
DNA: TGTGCCAGCAGTTTAGAGGGAACTAATGAAAAACTGTTTTTT
CDR3: CASSLEGTNEKLFF

J: TRBJ1-2
V: TRBV30
size: NA
D: NA
DNA: TGTGCCTGGAATCCGGGAGGGGGGTATGGCTACACCTTC
CDR3: CAWNPGGGYGYTF

J: TRBJ2-2
V: TRBV29-1
size: NA
D: TRBD1
DNA: TGCAGCGTCGTGGACAGGAGGACCGGGGAGCTGTTTTTT
CDR3: CSVVDRRTGELFF

J: TRBJ1-6
V: TRBV15
size: NA
D: NA
DNA: TGTGCCACCAGCGGCATGGACAGTCGCTCACCCCTCCACTTT
CDR3: CATSGMDSRSPLHF

J: TRBJ2-4
V: TRBV4-1
size: NA
D: TRBD1
DNA: TGCGCCAGCGGTGGGACAGAAGCCAAAAACATTCAGTACTTC
CDR3: CASGGTEAKNIQYF

J: TRBJ2-2
V: TRBV6-1
size: NA
D: NA
DNA: TGTGCCAGCAGTGAGATGGCTTTCTGGTTGTTTTTT
CDR3: CASSEMAFWLFF

J: TRBJ2-7
V: TRBV4-1
size: NA
D: NA
DNA: TGCGCCAGCAGCCAAGTAGCGGACCTGTCCTACGAGCAGTACTTC
CDR3: CASSQVADLSYEQYF

J: TRBJ2-5
V: TRBV25-1
size: few
D: TRBD2
DNA: TGTGCCAGCAGTGAATATGGGGCCGGGACTAGGGCGACCCAGTACTTC
CDR3: CASSEYGAGTRATQYF